The 30 T cell receptor beta chains below come from one sample, sequenced in a study of CD8+ T cells in alopecia areata. Treatment specified: oral pan-JAK inhibitor, 5-10 mg twice daily. As the sequencing template, cDNA was produced by extracting RNA and reverse transcribing it. Produced via immunoSEQ multiplex PCR; TCRdb's table is partial and in-frame only. The table includes under 200,000 clones, around 60% detected once. The material sequenced was CD4+ T cells sorted from blood, taken at week 24, from a patient treated with tofacitinib. The receptors were sampled from a human donor with alopecia areata.

The CDR3 DNA reads TGTGCCAGCAGCTCCCAGGGGGCTCAGCCCCAGCATTTT. It encodes CASSSQGAQPQHF. J is TRBJ1-5 and V is TRBV11-2; 8 bases agree with TRBD1. Germline values: CDR1 SGHAT, CDR2 FQNNGV. The CDR3 totals 13 residues. J was trimmed by 6 bases and V by 4 bases; bases with no gene match: 2.

The chain carries TRBV29-1 and TRBJ1-1; 10 positions agree with TRBD1. The V gene end was trimmed by 7 bases and the J gene end by 4 bases; junction bases not matched to a gene: 6. The CDR3 spans 13 residues. The germline V gene encodes CDR1 SQVTM and CDR2 ANQGSEA. CDR3 sequence reads: CSALRQGATEAFF. The CDR3 bases are TGCAGCGCACTCCGACAGGGGGCCACTGAAGCTTTCTTT.

This chain connects TRBV6-1 to TRBJ1-1; 7 positions agree with TRBD1. Trimming cost V 6 bases and J 7 bases; bases outside gene matches: 8. CDR1 is MNHNS and CDR2 is SASEGT in the germline V gene. The CDR3 loop spans 13 amino acids. The DNA of the CDR3 is TGTGCCAGCAGACCCCCAGGGACAGTTGAAGCTTTCTTT. It specifies CASRPPGTVEAFF.

Only one count was recorded for this clone. The V gene is TRBV4-1, the J gene TRBJ1-6; 7 bases are shared with TRBD1. V lost 2 bases and J lost 14; bases outside the gene matches: 9. The length of the CDR3 is 14 residues. Germline V gives CDR1 MGHRA, CDR2 YSYEKL. The CDR3 spells CASSQPGTDYSLHF. CDR3 nucleotides: TGCGCCAGCAGCCAACCGGGGACAGACTACTCCCTCCACTTT.

This rearrangement joins TRBV5-4 to TRBJ2-1, with D perhaps given as TRBD1 or TRBD2 (5 bases each). The CDR3 has 13 amino acids. The V gene's germline CDR1 is SGHNT and CDR2 YYREEE (reference sequence). V lost 2 bases and J lost 5, with 8 bases in between. CDR3 protein: CASSLEGNNEQFF. The CDR3 DNA reads TGTGCCAGCAGCTTAGAGGGGAACAATGAGCAGTTCTTC.

The rearrangement joins TRBV15 to TRBJ2-1; the D is unclear. V lost 0 bases to trimming and J lost 13 bases, with 10 bases between them. Germline V CDR1 and CDR2: LNHNV, YYDKDF (reference sequence). The CDR3 covers 12 residues. CDR3 sequence reads: CATSRDRTYQFF. In DNA form, the CDR3 reads TGTGCCACCAGCAGAGATCGAACATACCAGTTCTTC.

This clone was counted between two and nine times. The V call is TRBV5-1, the J call TRBJ1-5, with 8 bases aligning to TRBD1. CDR3 size: 14 residues. CDR1 and CDR2 from the germline V gene are SGHRS and YFSETQ. J was trimmed by 5 bases and V by 3 bases; bases with no gene match: 4. The CDR3 DNA is TGCGCCAGCAGCTCAGGACAGGGTGATCAGCCCCAGCATTTT. This codes for CASSSGQGDQPQHF.

This rearrangement joins TRBV29-1 to TRBJ1-1; 7 bases match TRBD1. J gave up 5 bases and V 6 bases, and 6 bases lay outside the gene matches. CDR1 SQVTM and CDR2 ANQGSEA come from the germline V gene. This CDR3 spans 12 amino acids. The CDR3 bases are TGCAGCGTGGGGGACAGTTGGACTGAAGCTTTCTTT. It yields the protein CSVGDSWTEAFF.

The gene calls are TRBV2 and TRBJ1-6; 8 bases line up with TRBD1. The trim removed 6 bases at V and 7 bases at J, leaving 5 bases unmatched. CDR1 and CDR2 (germline): SNHLY, FYNNEI. The CDR3 totals 14 residues. As DNA, the CDR3 is TGTGCCAGCAGATCGGACAGGGTGAATTCACCCCTCCACTTT. It yields the protein CASRSDRVNSPLHF. Full variable domain (rest looked up from reference TRBV2 and TRBJ1-6): EPEVTQTPSHQVTQMGQEVILRCVPISNHLYFYWYRQILGQKVEFLVSFYNNEISEKSEIFDDQFSVERPDGSNFTLKIRSTKLEDSAMYFCASRSDRVNSPLHFGNGTRLTVT.

The DNA for the CDR3 is TGTGCCAGCGGGAGCGGCGGGGAGACCCAGTACTTC. This sequence encodes CASGSGGETQYF. The chain uses TRBV7-9 and TRBJ2-5; possible D gene TRBD2, 5 bases. The V and J ends lost 8 bases and 5 bases respectively, with 12 bases between them. Germline V gene data show CDR1 as SEHNR and CDR2 as FQNEAQ (reference sequence). The CDR3 is made up of 12 amino acids.

As DNA, the CDR3 is TGTGCCAGCAGCCTCCCGCCCGGGGAGCTGTTTTTT. It specifies CASSLPPGELFF. This rearrangement joins TRBV2 to TRBJ2-2; D not certain. CDR1 and CDR2 (germline): SNHLY, FYNNEI. V was clipped by 6 bases and J by 6 bases, with 8 bases between them. The CDR3 totals 12 residues.

Only a few counts were recorded for this clone. The chain couples TRBV27 to TRBJ2-5, with 9 bases aligning to TRBD1. Germline CDR1 and CDR2: MNHEY and SMNVEV (reference sequence). The CDR3 is 16 amino acids. The V gene end was trimmed by 3 bases and the J gene end by 1 base; junction bases not matched to a gene: 6. CDR3 residues: CASSLLGTGLQETQYF. The CDR3 DNA reads as TGTGCCAGCAGTTTGCTTGGGACAGGGCTCCAAGAGACCCAGTACTTC.

The rearrangement links TRBV11-3 to TRBJ2-2, with 8 bases lining up with TRBD1. CDR3 size: 15 residues. CDR1 and CDR2 from the germline V gene are SGHNT and YENEEA. V lost 5 bases and J lost 5; bases outside the gene matches: 7. The CDR3: CASSTRTGWTGELFF. As DNA, the CDR3 is TGTGCCAGCAGCACCCGGACAGGGTGGACCGGGGAGCTGTTTTTT.

The J gene is TRBJ1-5, the V gene TRBV12-5; D might be TRBD1 (6 bases). The CDR3 spans 14 residues. Per germline, CDR1 LGHNT and CDR2 FRNRAP. V was shortened by 6 bases and J by 6 bases, with 15 bases between the two germline ends. This CDR3 reads CASGSGEAGQPQHF. The CDR3 DNA follows: TGTGCTAGTGGATCAGGGGAAGCGGGTCAGCCCCAGCATTTT.

CDR3 sequence (DNA): TGTGCCAGCAGCAGGGGAACCGGGACTAGCGGAGAGACCCAGTACTTC. Translated: CASSRGTGTSGETQYF. The V and J genes are TRBV7-2 and TRBJ2-5; 11 bases align to TRBD2. Germline loops: CDR1 SGHTA, CDR2 FQGNSA. CDR3 size: 16 residues. The junction had 9 bases not matched to a gene; V was cut back by 5 bases and J by 4 bases. Supplemented by reference TRBV7-2 and TRBJ2-5, the full variable domain reads GAGVSQSPSNKVTEKGKDVELRCDPISGHTALYWYRQSLGQGLEFLIYFQGNSAPDKSGLPSDRFSAERTGGSVSTLTIQRTQQEDSAVYLCASSRGTGTSGETQYFGPGTRLLVL.

This clone turned up a few times. This CDR3 is CASSYSKLLKGSPLHF. In DNA form, the CDR3 reads TGTGCCAGCAGTTACTCGAAGCTACTCAAGGGGTCACCCCTCCACTTT. The chain has TRBV6-5 and TRBJ1-6, with TRBD1 as a possible D gene (5 bases). The CDR3 extends over 16 amino acids. Trimming removed 0 bases from V and 10 bases from J, with 16 bases in between. The germline CDR1 and CDR2 sequences are MNHEY and SVGAGI.

This clone was detected a few times. This chain joins TRBV29-1 and TRBJ2-7; D is unresolved. Germline loops: CDR1 SQVTM, CDR2 ANQGSEA. The CDR3 runs to 11 residues. V shed 0 bases and J shed 6 bases, with 6 bases lying between them. The CDR3, as DNA: TGCAGCGTTGAAGATCTGGGCGAGCAGTACTTC. Its translation is CSVEDLGEQYF.

The chain is built from TRBV30 and TRBJ2-7; D may be TRBD1 (6 bases). CDR3 length equals 13 residues. The germline V and J ends were trimmed by 5 bases and 2 bases, with 13 bases remaining between them. Germline loops: CDR1 GTSNPN, CDR2 SVGIG (reference sequence). The CDR3 bases are TGTGCCTGGGGAACAGGGCCCCCCTACGAGCAGTACTTC. This gives the protein CAWGTGPPYEQYF.

The chain joins TRBV2 to TRBJ2-2, with 9 bases that match TRBD1. Germline V lookup: CDR1 SNHLY, CDR2 FYNNEI. V lost 4 bases and J lost 7; bases outside the gene matches: 10. The CDR3 consists of 16 residues. CDR3 loop: CASSVEQGAWYGELFF. In DNA, the CDR3 is TGTGCCAGCAGTGTTGAACAGGGGGCGTGGTACGGGGAGCTGTTTTTT.

The chain recombines TRBV7-2 with TRBJ1-5, with 8 bases fitting TRBD1. V lost 5 bases, J lost 2 bases, and 2 bases stayed unmatched. In germline, CDR1 is SGHTA, CDR2 FQGNSA. There are 14 residues in the CDR3. The CDR3 DNA follows: TGTGCCAGCAGCCCGGGACAGGGCAATCAGCCCCAGCATTTT. Encoded protein: CASSPGQGNQPQHF.

The CDR3 loop reads CAWSVTDRDDYTF. The CDR3, as DNA: TGTGCCTGGAGTGTTACGGACAGGGACGATTACACCTTC. This chain joins TRBV30 and TRBJ1-2; 8 bases agree with TRBD1. With V trimmed by 0 bases and J by 11 bases, 8 bases remained unmatched. Germline values: CDR1 GTSNPN, CDR2 SVGIG (reference sequence). The CDR3 extends over 13 amino acids.

This chain links TRBV2 with TRBJ2-2, with 9 bases that match TRBD1. Germline V gene lookup returns CDR1 SNHLY and CDR2 FYNNEI. V gave up 6 bases and J gave up 5 bases; unmatched junction bases: 7. This CDR3 is 15 amino acids long. The CDR3, as DNA: TGTGCCAGCAGGGTCCGGGACAGGGTAACCGGGGAGCTGTTTTTT. It codes for CASRVRDRVTGELFF.

In this sample, this clone turned up a few times. The V gene is TRBV6-5, the J gene TRBJ2-5, with 11 bases matching TRBD2. This CDR3 has 15 amino acids. Unmatched junction bases numbered 6, after V lost 5 bases and J lost 4 bases. Per the germline V gene, CDR1 is MNHEY and CDR2 is SVGAGI. The CDR3 DNA follows: TGTGCCAGCAGTCCGCTAGCGGGGGGACGAGAGACCCAGTACTTC. It encodes CASSPLAGGRETQYF.

The rearrangement uses TRBV11-2 and TRBJ2-5, with 9 positions matching TRBD1. Unmatched junction bases numbered 3, after V lost 5 bases and J lost 2 bases. This CDR3 has 14 residues. Per germline, CDR1 SGHAT and CDR2 FQNNGV. Written as DNA, the CDR3 is TGTGCCAGCAGCCAGGGACAGGGTCAAGAGACCCAGTACTTC. Translating gives CASSQGQGQETQYF.

This clone was found once. The chain combines TRBV29-1 with TRBJ2-1; no clear D. The length of the CDR3 is 15 residues. The V and J ends lost 6 bases and 0 bases respectively, with 15 bases between them. Germline assignment: CDR1 SQVTM and CDR2 ANQGSEA. CDR3 DNA: TGCAGCGTCCCCTACACCGCAAGCTCCTACAATGAGCAGTTCTTC. Amino acid sequence: CSVPYTASSYNEQFF.

The rearrangement links TRBV10-3 to TRBJ2-7; 7 bases fit TRBD1. Germline V lookup: CDR1 ENHRY, CDR2 SYGVKD. V lost 2 bases, J lost 5 bases, and 3 bases stayed unmatched. The CDR3 is made up of 13 amino acids. The CDR3 loop is CAISEDRVNEQYF. CDR3 bases: TGTGCCATCAGTGAGGACAGGGTTAACGAGCAGTACTTC.

The rearrangement uses TRBV6-5 and TRBJ2-7; TRBD1 agrees at 8 bases. The germline V gene has CDR1 MNHEY and CDR2 SVGAGI. After removal of 6 bases from V and 4 bases from J, the junction contained 5 bases not matched to a gene. The CDR3 has 13 residues. CDR3 loop: CASRTGAAYEQYF. CDR3 DNA: TGTGCCAGCAGGACAGGGGCGGCGTACGAGCAGTACTTC.

This chain links TRBV28 with TRBJ1-4; D is possibly TRBD1 (6 bases). Trimming pared 6 bases from V and 0 bases from J, leaving 20 bases between. Germline loops: CDR1 MDHEN, CDR2 SYDVKM. This CDR3 has 18 amino acids. The CDR3 region is CASRSLRGYSATNEKLFF. The DNA of the CDR3 is TGTGCCAGCAGATCCCTCAGGGGTTATTCGGCAACTAATGAAAAACTGTTTTTT.

This clone was counted a few times. The gene calls are TRBV30 and TRBJ1-2, with a weak D call TRBD1 (5 bases). CDR3 length: 13 amino acids. CDR1 is GTSNPN and CDR2 is SVGIG in the germline V gene (reference sequence). Trimming pared 4 bases from V and 5 bases from J, leaving 14 bases between. The CDR3 is CAWTSTTEYGYTF. The CDR3 region has the DNA TGTGCCTGGACCTCGACGACAGAATATGGCTACACCTTC.

V gene TRBV29-1 combines with J gene TRBJ2-7; TRBD2 aligns across 10 bases. Unmatched junction bases numbered 3, after V lost 5 bases and J lost 5 bases. Germline-derived CDR1 and CDR2 are SQVTM and ANQGSEA. The CDR3 runs to 12 residues. The CDR3 here is CSVRLAGDEQYF. Here the CDR3 DNA reads TGCAGCGTTCGGCTAGCGGGGGACGAGCAGTACTTC.